The entry that follows covers one TCR beta chain sequence. Its antigen is still unknown. Germline trimming cut 2 bases from V and 5 bases from J; bases unmatched to any gene: 12. The CDR3 loop spans 16 amino acids. Germline values: CDR1 MDHEN, CDR2 SYDVKM. The data derive from a study of T cell responses to AZD1222 COVID-19 vaccine. Study results and caveats: Donors were chiefly white British, with a greater number of females, and clonal diversity was perhaps underestimated. Spike-specific TCR breadth and depth both grew after two AZD1222 doses. The number of AZD1222 recipients seropositive at baseline was only 5 to 7.

Here immunoSEQ multiplex PCR was the method, and the copy in TCRdb shows in-frame clones only, minus some. This sample yields 30,000 to 35,000 clones, of which around 84% are seen a single time; approximately 9.9% belongs to the top ten. The sample here was peripheral blood, taken 28 days after the second AZD1222 dose. This chain uses TRBV28 with TRBJ2-7; TRBD2 matches at 7 bases. This sequence originates from an adult who received the AZD1222 COVID-19 vaccine. The CDR3 DNA follows: TGTGCCAGCAGTTTACCCCTTGGGGCGGGAGTACACGAGCAGTACTTC. This gives the protein CASSLPLGAGVHEQYF.